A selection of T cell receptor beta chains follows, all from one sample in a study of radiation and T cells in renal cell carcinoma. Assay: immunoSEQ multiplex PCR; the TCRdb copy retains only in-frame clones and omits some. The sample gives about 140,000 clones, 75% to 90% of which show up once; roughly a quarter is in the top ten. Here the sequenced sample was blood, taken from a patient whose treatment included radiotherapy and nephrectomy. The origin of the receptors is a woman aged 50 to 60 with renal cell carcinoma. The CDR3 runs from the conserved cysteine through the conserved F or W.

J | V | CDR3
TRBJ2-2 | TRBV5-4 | CASSREPTGSTGELFF
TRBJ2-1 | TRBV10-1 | CASALADEQFF
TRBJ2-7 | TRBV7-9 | CASSLTDRTYEQYF
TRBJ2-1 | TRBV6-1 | CASISRVGNEQFF
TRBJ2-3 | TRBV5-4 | CASSYRDSTDTQYF
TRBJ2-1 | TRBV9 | CASSVVGTSGGQNEQFF
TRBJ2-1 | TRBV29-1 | CSAGTSGREQFF
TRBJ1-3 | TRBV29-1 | CSVGSPGNTIYF
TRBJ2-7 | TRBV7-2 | CASSPGLAEAYEQYF
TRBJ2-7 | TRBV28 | CASSSPGYGEQYF
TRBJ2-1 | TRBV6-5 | CATLDFSNEQFF
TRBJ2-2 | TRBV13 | CASSMGLAGVNTGELFF
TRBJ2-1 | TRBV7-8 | CASSLEGGGRSYNEQFF
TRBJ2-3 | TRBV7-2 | CASSSLADTQYF
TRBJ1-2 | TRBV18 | CASSPMSDYGYTF
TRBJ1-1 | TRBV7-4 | CASKRGNTEAFF
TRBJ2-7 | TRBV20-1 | CSARSSYEQYF
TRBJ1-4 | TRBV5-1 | CASSPSGGTNEKLFF
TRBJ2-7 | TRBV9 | CASSVGGLAGDEQYF
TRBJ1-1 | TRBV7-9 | CASSLDMNTEAFF
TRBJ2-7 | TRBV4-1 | CASSHIRFQTSGRALGKEQYF
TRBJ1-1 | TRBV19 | CASSIGRTSSEAFF
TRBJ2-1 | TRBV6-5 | CASSYAAGPGSNEQFF
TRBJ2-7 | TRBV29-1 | CSVLRPTYEQYF